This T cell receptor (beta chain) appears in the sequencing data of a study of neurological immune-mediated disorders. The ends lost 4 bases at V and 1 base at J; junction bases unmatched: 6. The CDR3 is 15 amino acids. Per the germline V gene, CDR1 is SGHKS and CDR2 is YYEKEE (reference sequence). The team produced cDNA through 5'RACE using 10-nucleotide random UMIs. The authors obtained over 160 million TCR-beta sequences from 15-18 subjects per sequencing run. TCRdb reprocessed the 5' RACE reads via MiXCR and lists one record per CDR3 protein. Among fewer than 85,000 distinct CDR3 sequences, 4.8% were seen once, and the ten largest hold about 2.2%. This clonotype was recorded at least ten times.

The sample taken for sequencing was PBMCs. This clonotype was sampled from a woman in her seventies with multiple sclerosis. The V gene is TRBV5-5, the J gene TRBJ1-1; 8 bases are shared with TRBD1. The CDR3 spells CASSPDRGWNTEAFF. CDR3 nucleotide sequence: TGTGCCAGCAGCCCTGACAGGGGTTGGAACACTGAAGCTTTCTTT.